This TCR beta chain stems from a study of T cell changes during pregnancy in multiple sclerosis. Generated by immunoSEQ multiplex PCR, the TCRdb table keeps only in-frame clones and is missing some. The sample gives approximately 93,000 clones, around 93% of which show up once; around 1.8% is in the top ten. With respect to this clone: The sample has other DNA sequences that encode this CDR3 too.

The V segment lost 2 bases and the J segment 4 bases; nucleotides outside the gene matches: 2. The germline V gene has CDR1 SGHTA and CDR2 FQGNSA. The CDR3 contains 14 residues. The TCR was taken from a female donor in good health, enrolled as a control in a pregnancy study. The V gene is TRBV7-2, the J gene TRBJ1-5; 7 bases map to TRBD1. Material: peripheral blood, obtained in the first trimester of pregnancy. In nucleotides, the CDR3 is TGTGCCAGCAGCTTATCAGGGGGGAATCAGCCCCAGCATTTT. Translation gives CASSLSGGNQPQHF.